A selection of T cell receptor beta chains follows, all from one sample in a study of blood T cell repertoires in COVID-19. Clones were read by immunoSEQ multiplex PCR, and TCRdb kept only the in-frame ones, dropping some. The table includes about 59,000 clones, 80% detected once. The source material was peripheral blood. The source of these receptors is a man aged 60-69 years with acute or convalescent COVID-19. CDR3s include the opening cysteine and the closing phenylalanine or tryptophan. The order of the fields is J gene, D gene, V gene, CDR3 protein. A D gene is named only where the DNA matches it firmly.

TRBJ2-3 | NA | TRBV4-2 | CASSQEAPPRTDTQYF
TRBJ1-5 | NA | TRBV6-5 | CASMASRNQPQHF
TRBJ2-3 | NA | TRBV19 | CASSPALGSIADTQYF
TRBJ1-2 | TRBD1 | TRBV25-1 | CASSELRTGGYGYTF
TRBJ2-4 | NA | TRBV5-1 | CASSFTGNRAKNIQYF
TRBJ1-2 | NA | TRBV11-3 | CASGRTGNYGYTF
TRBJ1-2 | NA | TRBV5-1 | CASSLAGGALYGYTF
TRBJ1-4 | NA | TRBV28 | CASSTPLDSLEKLFF
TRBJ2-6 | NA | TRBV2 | CASSDRQGGNAGANVLTF
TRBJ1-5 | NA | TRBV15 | CATSRDPVTTAQHF
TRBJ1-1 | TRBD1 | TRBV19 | CASSIADRGRGNTEAFF
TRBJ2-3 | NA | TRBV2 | CASSGGRWDTQYF
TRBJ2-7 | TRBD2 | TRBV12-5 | CASALSGTSNYEQYF
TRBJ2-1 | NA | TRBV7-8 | CASSLGRDEQFF
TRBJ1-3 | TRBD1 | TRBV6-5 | CASSYMDRVSGNTIYF
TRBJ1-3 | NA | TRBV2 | CAREGYSGNTIYF
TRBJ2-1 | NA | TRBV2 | CASKLEESYNEQFF
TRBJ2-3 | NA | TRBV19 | CASSIDRPTDTQYF
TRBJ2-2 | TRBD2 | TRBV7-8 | CASSLGRAGGRVAGELFF
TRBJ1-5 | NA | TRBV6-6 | CASSSLGGIQPQHF
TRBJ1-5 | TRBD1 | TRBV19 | CASSTDRGNQPQHF
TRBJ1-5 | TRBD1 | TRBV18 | CASSPPGTGSNQPQHF
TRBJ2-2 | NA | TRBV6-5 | CASSYIGHGRVGELFF
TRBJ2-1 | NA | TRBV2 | CASRRSGAYNEQFF
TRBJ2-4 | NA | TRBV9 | CASSVDGQGGNIQYF
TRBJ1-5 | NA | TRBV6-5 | CASNIGVGNQPQHF
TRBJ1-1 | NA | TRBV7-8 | CASSLRPGLGNTEAFF
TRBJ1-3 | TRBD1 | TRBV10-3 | CAISEIWTGGYTIYF
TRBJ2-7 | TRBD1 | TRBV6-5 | CASSPRTGQVYEQYF
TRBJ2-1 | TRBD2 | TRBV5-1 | CASSLGPGGAGNEQFF
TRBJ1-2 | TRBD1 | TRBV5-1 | CASSLGQGYYGYTF
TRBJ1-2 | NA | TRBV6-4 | CASSDVFQGKGFYGYTF
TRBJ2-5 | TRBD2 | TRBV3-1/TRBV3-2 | CASSQDTRGGGWETQYF
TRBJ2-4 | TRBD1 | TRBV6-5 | CASSYDRAWYF
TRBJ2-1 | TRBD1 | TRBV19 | CASSKDRGSVYEQFF
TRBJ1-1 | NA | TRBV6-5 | CASSSLGADTEAFF
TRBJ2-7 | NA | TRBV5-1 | CASSLDGDYEQYF
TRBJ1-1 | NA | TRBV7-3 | CASSLSVNTEAFF
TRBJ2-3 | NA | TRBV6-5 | CASTGGSTDTQYF
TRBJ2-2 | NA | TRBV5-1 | CASSLIYTGELFF
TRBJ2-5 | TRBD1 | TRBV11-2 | CASSHLWTGEETQYF
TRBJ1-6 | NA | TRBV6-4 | CASSAAGLNSPLHF
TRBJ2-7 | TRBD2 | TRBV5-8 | CASSREAGGPGEQYF
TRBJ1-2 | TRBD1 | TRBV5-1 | CASSTYGTVDYGYTF
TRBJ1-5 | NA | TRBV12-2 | CASRLEGGKSQPQHF
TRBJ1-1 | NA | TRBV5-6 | CASSPIGVGTEAFF
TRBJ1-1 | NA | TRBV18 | CASSPPTASNTEAFF
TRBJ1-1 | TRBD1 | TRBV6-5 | CASTGQLNMNTEAFF
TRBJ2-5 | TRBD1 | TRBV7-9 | CASSLGDRVSLETQYF
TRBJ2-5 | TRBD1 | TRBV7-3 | CASSQPLGDRAEETQYF
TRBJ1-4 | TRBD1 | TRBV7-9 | CASSSGTGGSEKLFF
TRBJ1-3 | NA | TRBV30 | CAWSQKVAGNTIYF
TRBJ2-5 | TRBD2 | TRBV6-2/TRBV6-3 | CASSTPGLGDGETQYF
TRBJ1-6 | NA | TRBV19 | CASMGLYPLHF